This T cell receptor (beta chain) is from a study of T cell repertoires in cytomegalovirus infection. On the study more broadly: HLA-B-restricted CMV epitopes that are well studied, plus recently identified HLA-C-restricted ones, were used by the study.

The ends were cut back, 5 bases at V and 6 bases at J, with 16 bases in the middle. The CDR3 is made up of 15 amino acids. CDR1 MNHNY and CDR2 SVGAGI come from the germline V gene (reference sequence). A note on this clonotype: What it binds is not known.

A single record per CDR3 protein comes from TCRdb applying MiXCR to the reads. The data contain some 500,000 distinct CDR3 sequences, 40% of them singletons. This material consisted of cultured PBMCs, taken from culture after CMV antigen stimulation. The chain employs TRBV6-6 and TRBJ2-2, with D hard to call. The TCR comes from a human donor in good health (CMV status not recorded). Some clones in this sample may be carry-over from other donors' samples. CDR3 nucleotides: TGTGCCAGCAGTGAGAAGCTCCGGGTCGCCGGGGAGCTGTTTTTT. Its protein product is CASSEKLRVAGELFF.